These T cell receptor beta chains were read from a single sample in a study of T cells in Graves' hyperthyroidism and ophthalmopathy. From the multiplex PCR reads, TCRdb called clonotypes with MiXCR, one entry per CDR3 protein. The sample has about 530,000 distinct CDR3 sequences; roughly 15% are singletons. The material sequenced was blood. These TCRs come from a woman under 30 with Graves' ophthalmopathy. CDR3s include the opening cysteine and the closing phenylalanine or tryptophan. Each record gives: V gene, clone size, CDR3 protein. The size of a clone is reported for some rows only, either as once, few or many, or as a class for expanded clones.

>TRBV4-1|-
CASSPQVWGGGEKLFF
>TRBV10-3|-
CAISSGGGASYNEQFF
>TRBV7-2|many
CASSLVGGMVHEQYF
>TRBV2|many
CASSEEAGALAGELFF
>TRBV6-1|-
CASTPQVIGGYTF
>TRBV5-4|few
CASTRQGLDTQYF
>TRBV3-1|-
CASSQWGGNTIYF
>TRBV5-8|-
CASSPQFSTDTQYF
>TRBV20-1|many
CSARETGLAKNIQYF
>TRBV4-3|-
CASSPGTSGMYEQYF
>TRBV5-1|few
CASKPLAGVLDTQYF
>TRBV12-3/TRBV12-4|few
CASTRSGANVLTF
>TRBV5-1|many
CASSSPGQHYGYTF
>TRBV7-8|many
CASSSLSAEQFF
>TRBV20-1|many
CSARDMAGRYNEQFF
>TRBV6-1|-
CASSEVYTEAFF
>TRBV5-6|few
CASGNRANSPLHF
>TRBV27|-
CASSNAGRNQPQHF
>TRBV20-1|many
CSARDSGRDTGELFF
>TRBV28|many
CASSLSGLAGEETQYF
>TRBV10-3|once
CAISEEGAVNEKLFF
>TRBV5-5|few
CASFGPGLYGYTF
>TRBV28|-
CASSPIIQQETQYF
>TRBV28|many
CASIPSEGASSTDTQYF
>TRBV15|many
CATSRAGGHETQYF
>TRBV18|many
CASSPQGRGETQYF
>TRBV2|many
CASSERLAGAGDTQYF
>TRBV7-6|many
CASSSDSLYNSPLHF
>TRBV29-1|-
CSVARDFNEQFF
>TRBV24-1|few
CATSLFGETQYF
>TRBV9|many
CASSVWGDTEAFF
>TRBV2|-
CASTRGLETQYF
>TRBV27|-
CASSFNGHLITGELFF
>TRBV6-1|many
CASSLFAGMSYEQYF
>TRBV4-1|few
CASSQDKGVGETQYF
>TRBV19|-
CASRTRTSGLYNEQFF
>TRBV29-1|once
CSVERKLARGEQYF
>TRBV27|-
CASSLLTGAKGMNTEAFF
>TRBV20-1|many
CSARGRGANGYTF
>TRBV29-1|-
CSVESGLGATTGELFF
>TRBV30|few
CAWERDSNTGELFF
>TRBV7-3|many
CASRPGPPWDEQFF